The sequence of this T cell receptor (beta chain) was determined in a study of T cell responses to AZD1222 COVID-19 vaccine. In the study overall: Doses given second, at about 4 or about 12 weeks, were pooled.

This CDR3 region has 15 residues. Germline assignment: CDR1 SGDLS and CDR2 YYNGEE. The germline V and J ends were trimmed by 0 bases and 2 bases, with 12 bases remaining between them. Clones were read by immunoSEQ multiplex PCR, and TCRdb kept only the in-frame ones, dropping some. The table lists about 190,000 clones, roughly 92% of them singletons. Study results and limitations: Researchers report vaccine-associated CD4 TCRs spanning spike, with dominance at 160-218 and 743-854. Within unmutated variant regions lay the reported targets of nearly half of spike-specific TCRs.

Of note for this clone: Its cognate antigen is unknown.

This chain links TRBV9 with TRBJ2-7; TRBD2 is a possible D gene (5 bases). The clonotype originates from an adult in good health. The source was peripheral blood, collected on day 0 of AZD1222 vaccination. The CDR3 bases are TGTGCCAGCAGCGTAGCCCCCCTCGGGACCTACGAGCAGTACTTC. Translated, it gives CASSVAPLGTYEQYF.